This is a list of T cell receptor beta chains from one sample in a study of regulatory T cells in long-lasting Graves disease. TCRdb re-analysed the multiplex PCR reads in MiXCR, keeping a single row per CDR3 protein. The sample records approximately 500,000 distinct CDR3 sequences, roughly 21% being singletons. Material: peripheral blood mononuclear cells (PBMCs), obtained when the disease was refractory, from a patient treated with antithyroid drugs. These TCRs come from a female donor with Graves disease. Each CDR3 is given with its conserved first and last residue. A D gene is named only where the DNA matches it firmly. Expanded clones are given a class, and other clones once, few, many or no size at all.

V gene	CDR3 length	J gene	D gene	clone size	CDR3 protein	CDR3 DNA
TRBV12-5	15	TRBJ1-1	NA	many	CASVLGDRRNTEAFF	TGTGCTAGTGTCCTAGGCGACAGGCGGAACACTGAAGCTTTCTTT
TRBV6-5	19	TRBJ2-3	TRBD2	NA	CASSYSVAAGGLGTDTQYF	TGTGCCAGCAGTTACTCAGTGGCCGCGGGGGGGCTTGGCACAGATACGCAGTATTTT
TRBV5-1	14	TRBJ2-7	NA	NA	CASSREVNYYEQYF	TGCGCCAGCAGCCGGGAAGTGAACTACTACGAGCAGTACTTC
TRBV3-1	14	TRBJ2-5	TRBD2	NA	CASSRGGLGKTQYF	TGTGCCAGCAGCCGCGGGGGGCTCGGTAAGACCCAGTACTTC
TRBV20-1	14	TRBJ2-5	NA	many	CSATLGTRQETQYF	TGCAGTGCTACATTGGGGACGCGACAAGAGACCCAGTACTTC
TRBV30	13	TRBJ2-5	TRBD2	NA	CAWRGLAEETQYF	TGTGCCTGGAGGGGGCTAGCGGAAGAGACCCAGTACTTC
TRBV12-3/TRBV12-4	13	TRBJ1-1	TRBD1	many	CASRDRIYTEAFF	TGTGCCAGCAGGGACAGGATCTACACTGAAGCTTTCTTT
TRBV7-6	15	TRBJ2-1	NA	NA	CASSLEGGGRTEQFF	TGTGCCAGCAGCTTAGAGGGGGGAGGGAGAACTGAGCAGTTCTTC
TRBV6-1	15	TRBJ1-2	NA	many	CASSEDTGSIYGYTF	TGTGCCAGCAGTGAAGATACAGGGTCGATCTATGGCTACACCTTC
TRBV10-3	18	TRBJ1-2	TRBD1	many	CAITRTGGSHPPNYGYTF	TGTGCCATCACACGGACAGGAGGGTCCCACCCTCCTAACTATGGCTACACCTTC
TRBV6-5	15	TRBJ2-7	TRBD1	many	CASSYSRDSNYEQYF	TGTGCCAGCAGTTACTCGAGGGACAGTAATTACGAGCAGTACTTC
TRBV12-3/TRBV12-4	14	TRBJ2-2	NA	NA	CASQRELRTGELFF	TGTGCCAGCCAACGGGAGCTCCGAACCGGGGAGCTGTTTTTT
TRBV28	15	TRBJ2-7	NA	many	CASSLFGGFSYEQYF	TGTGCCAGCAGTTTATTCGGGGGCTTCTCCTACGAGCAGTACTTC
TRBV20-1	15	TRBJ2-5	NA	few	CSVFTAGGVGETQYF	TGCAGTGTCTTCACAGCAGGGGGGGTTGGAGAGACCCAGTACTTC
TRBV29-1	14	TRBJ2-7	NA	NA	CSVEAGAVTYEQYF	TGCAGCGTTGAAGCGGGGGCCGTGACCTACGAGCAGTACTTC
TRBV15	17	TRBJ2-2	NA	NA	CATSSTGTLANTGELFF	TGTGCCACCAGCAGCACCGGGACATTGGCGAACACCGGGGAGCTGTTTTTT
TRBV7-9	17	TRBJ2-7	NA	few	CASSSTRSRWASYEQYF	TGTGCCAGCAGCTCCACCCGATCGCGTTGGGCATCCTACGAGCAGTACTTC
TRBV29-1	12	TRBJ1-1	NA	few	CSAEVMNTEAFF	TGCAGCGCGGAAGTTATGAACACTGAAGCTTTCTTT
TRBV6-1	17	TRBJ2-2	NA	NA	CASSRMDGGFGTGELFF	TGTGCCAGCAGTCGAATGGATGGGGGTTTCGGGACCGGGGAGCTGTTTTTT
TRBV27	13	TRBJ1-2	NA	NA	CASSLDPNYGYTF	TGTGCCAGCAGTTTAGATCCTAACTATGGCTACACCTTC
TRBV5-1	15	TRBJ2-3	NA	NA	CASSYSGTLPDTQYF	TGCGCCAGCAGCTACTCCGGGACTCTCCCAGATACGCAGTATTTT
TRBV20-1	14	TRBJ2-7	NA	few	CSAREQDSPYEQYF	TGCAGTGCTAGAGAACAAGACAGTCCCTACGAGCAGTACTTC
TRBV28	17	TRBJ2-7	NA	few	CASSPRLGRPEAYEQYF	TGTGCCAGCAGTCCCCGCCTAGGACGTCCAGAGGCCTACGAGCAGTACTTC
TRBV28	15	TRBJ2-4	TRBD1	many	CASSRPPGQGNIQYF	TGTGCCAGCAGTCGTCCCCCGGGACAGGGAAACATTCAGTACTTC
TRBV24-1	16	TRBJ2-1	TRBD1	NA	CATSDPGQGSGYEQFF	TGTGCCACCAGTGACCCGGGACAGGGGAGTGGGTATGAGCAGTTCTTC
TRBV5-8	14	TRBJ1-1	NA	many	CASSLQELNTEAFF	TGTGCCAGCAGCTTGCAGGAGTTGAACACTGAAGCTTTCTTT
TRBV4-2	15	TRBJ2-2	NA	few	CASSQDTGVAGELFF	TGTGCCAGCAGCCAAGACACGGGAGTGGCCGGGGAGCTGTTTTTT
TRBV24-1	15	TRBJ2-2	NA	few	CATSPRLQGTGELFF	TGTGCCACCAGTCCCCGCCTACAGGGTACTGGGGAGCTGTTTTTT
TRBV7-9	14	TRBJ2-5	NA	NA	CASSQPGVRETQYF	TGTGCCAGCAGCCAACCCGGTGTGCGGGAGACCCAGTACTTC
TRBV24-1	12	TRBJ2-2	TRBD1	many	CATSVDRVKLFF	TGTGCCACCAGTGTCGACAGGGTAAAGCTGTTTTTT
TRBV27	16	TRBJ2-5	NA	many	CASSSAWLGGGETQYF	TGTGCCAGCAGTTCCGCGTGGCTGGGGGGCGGGGAGACCCAGTACTTC
TRBV5-8	8	TRBJ2-5	NA	many	CASSTHDF	TGTGCCAGCAGCACTCACGACTTC
TRBV2	14	TRBJ2-6	NA	many	CASSERSGANVLTF	TGTGCCAGCAGTGAACGCTCTGGGGCCAACGTCCTGACTTTC
TRBV28	17	TRBJ2-1	TRBD2	few	CASSASRGLAGGNEQFF	TGTGCCAGCAGTGCCTCGAGGGGACTAGCGGGGGGAAATGAGCAGTTCTTC
TRBV28	12	TRBJ2-7	NA	NA	CASSSSSHEQYF	TGTGCCAGCAGTTCTTCAAGCCACGAGCAGTACTTC
TRBV12-3/TRBV12-4	11	TRBJ2-1	NA	NA	CASRTATGQFF	TGTGCCAGCAGGACTGCGACCGGGCAGTTCTTC
TRBV2	15	TRBJ1-2	NA	many	CASSGLPGTVYGYTF	TGTGCCAGCAGTGGACTCCCCGGGACGGTGTATGGCTACACCTTC
TRBV29-1	11	TRBJ2-7	NA	NA	CSVGSPHEQYF	TGCAGCGTTGGGAGCCCCCACGAGCAGTACTTC
TRBV7-9	15	TRBJ1-2	TRBD1	NA	CASSLEGTDNYGYTF	TGTGCCAGCAGCTTAGAGGGGACAGATAACTATGGCTACACCTTC
TRBV13	14	TRBJ2-7	TRBD1	few	CASSTGTVLNEQYF	TGTGCCAGCAGCACCGGGACAGTCCTGAACGAGCAGTACTTC
TRBV27	14	TRBJ1-2	TRBD1	many	CASSRDSGNYGYTF	TGTGCCAGCTCCCGGGACAGCGGGAACTATGGCTACACCTTC
TRBV7-2	16	TRBJ1-4	NA	many	CASSLALYPRNEKLFF	TGTGCCAGCAGCTTAGCTCTCTACCCCAGAAATGAAAAACTGTTTTTT
TRBV6-1	16	TRBJ2-5	NA	NA	CASSQYHREDQETQYF	TGTGCCAGCAGCCAATATCATAGGGAGGACCAAGAGACCCAGTACTTC
TRBV28	13	TRBJ1-1	NA	many	CASSFRGLTEAFF	TGTGCCAGCAGTTTCCGGGGCCTCACTGAAGCTTTCTTT
TRBV6-5	15	TRBJ2-5	TRBD1	many	CASSSNRGAQETQYF	TGTGCCAGCAGTTCCAACAGGGGGGCCCAAGAGACCCAGTACTTC
TRBV20-1	19	TRBJ2-5	TRBD1	NA	CSAPAFQAGTGKPQETQYF	TGCAGTGCTCCGGCGTTCCAGGCCGGGACAGGGAAACCCCAAGAGACCCAGTACTTC
TRBV6-1	11	TRBJ1-2	NA	once	CASRRGCGYTF	TGTGCCAGTCGGCGGGGCTGTGGCTACACCTTC
TRBV19	12	TRBJ2-5	NA	many	CASSSSYETQYF	TGTGCCAGTAGTTCCTCCTACGAGACCCAGTACTTC
TRBV28	12	TRBJ2-1	NA	many	CASSTTANEQFF	TGTGCCAGCAGTACAACAGCGAATGAGCAGTTCTTC
TRBV24-1	15	TRBJ2-7	NA	many	CATSDPRRDPYEQYF	TGTGCCACCAGTGACCCCCGACGGGACCCCTACGAGCAGTACTTC
TRBV30	14	TRBJ2-1	NA	NA	CAWSVRAGYSEQFF	TGTGCCTGGAGTGTAAGGGCAGGGTACAGTGAGCAGTTCTTC